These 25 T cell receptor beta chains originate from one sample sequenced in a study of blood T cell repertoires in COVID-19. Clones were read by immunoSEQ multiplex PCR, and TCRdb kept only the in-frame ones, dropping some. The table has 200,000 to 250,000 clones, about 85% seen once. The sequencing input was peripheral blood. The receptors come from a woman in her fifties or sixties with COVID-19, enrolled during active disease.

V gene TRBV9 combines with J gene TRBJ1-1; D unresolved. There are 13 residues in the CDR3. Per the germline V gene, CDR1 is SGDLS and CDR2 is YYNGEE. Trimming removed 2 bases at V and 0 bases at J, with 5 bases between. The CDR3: CASSVEMNTEAFF. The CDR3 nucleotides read TGTGCCAGCAGCGTGGAGATGAACACTGAAGCTTTCTTT.

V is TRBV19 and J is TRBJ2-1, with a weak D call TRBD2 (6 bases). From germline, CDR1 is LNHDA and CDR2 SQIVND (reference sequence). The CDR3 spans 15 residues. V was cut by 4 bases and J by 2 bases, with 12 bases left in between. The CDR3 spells CASSTGGLPYNEQFF. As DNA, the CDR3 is TGTGCCAGTAGTACTGGGGGGTTACCCTACAATGAGCAGTTCTTC.

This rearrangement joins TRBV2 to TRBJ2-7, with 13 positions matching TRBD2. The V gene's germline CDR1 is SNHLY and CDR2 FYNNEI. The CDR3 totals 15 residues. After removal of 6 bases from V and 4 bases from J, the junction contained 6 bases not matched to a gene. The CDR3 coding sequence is TGTGCCAGCAGCCCAACTAGCGGGGGGGCATACGAGCAGTACGTC. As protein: CASSPTSGGAYEQYV.

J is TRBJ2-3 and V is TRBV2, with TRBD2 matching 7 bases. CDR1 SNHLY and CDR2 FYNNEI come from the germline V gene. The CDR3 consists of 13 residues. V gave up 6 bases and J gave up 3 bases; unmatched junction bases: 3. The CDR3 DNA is TGTGCCAGCAGCCCGGGGGGTACAGATACGCAGTATTTT. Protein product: CASSPGGTDTQYF.

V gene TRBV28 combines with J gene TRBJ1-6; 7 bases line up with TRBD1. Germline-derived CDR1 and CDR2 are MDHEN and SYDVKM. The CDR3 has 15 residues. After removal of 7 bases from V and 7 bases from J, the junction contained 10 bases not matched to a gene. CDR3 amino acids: CASTPRGTANSPLHF. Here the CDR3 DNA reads TGTGCCAGCACCCCTCGAGGGACAGCGAATTCACCCCTCCACTTT.

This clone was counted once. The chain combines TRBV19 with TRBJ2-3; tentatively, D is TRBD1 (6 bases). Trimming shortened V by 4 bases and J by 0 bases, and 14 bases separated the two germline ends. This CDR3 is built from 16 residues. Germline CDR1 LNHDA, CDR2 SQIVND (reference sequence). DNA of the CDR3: TGTGCCAGTAGTAAAGGACAGCGACCTAGCACAGATACGCAGTATTTT. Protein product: CASSKGQRPSTDTQYF.

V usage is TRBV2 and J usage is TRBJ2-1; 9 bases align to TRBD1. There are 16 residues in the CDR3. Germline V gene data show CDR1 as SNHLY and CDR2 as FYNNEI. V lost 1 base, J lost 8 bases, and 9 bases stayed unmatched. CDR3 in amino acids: CASSEGSGQGNYEQFF. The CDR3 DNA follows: TGTGCCAGCAGTGAAGGTAGTGGACAGGGGAACTATGAGCAGTTCTTC. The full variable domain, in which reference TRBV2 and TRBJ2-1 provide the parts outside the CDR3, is EPEVTQTPSHQVTQMGQEVILRCVPISNHLYFYWYRQILGQKVEFLVSFYNNEISEKSEIFDDQFSVERPDGSNFTLKIRSTKLEDSAMYFCASSEGSGQGNYEQFFGPGTRLTVL.

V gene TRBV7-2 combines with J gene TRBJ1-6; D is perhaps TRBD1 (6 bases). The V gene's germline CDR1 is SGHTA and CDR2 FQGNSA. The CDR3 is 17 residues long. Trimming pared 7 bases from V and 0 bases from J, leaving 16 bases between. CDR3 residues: CASTDQGPSSYNSPLHF. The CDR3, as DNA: TGTGCCAGCACCGACCAGGGGCCGAGCTCCTATAATTCACCCCTCCACTTT.

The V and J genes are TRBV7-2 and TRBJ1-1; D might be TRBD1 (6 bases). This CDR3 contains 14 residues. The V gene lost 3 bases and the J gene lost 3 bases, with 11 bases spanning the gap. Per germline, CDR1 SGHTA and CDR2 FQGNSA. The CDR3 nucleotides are TGTGCCAGCAGCTTCTACAGGGAATACACTGAAGCTTTCTTT. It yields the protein CASSFYREYTEAFF.

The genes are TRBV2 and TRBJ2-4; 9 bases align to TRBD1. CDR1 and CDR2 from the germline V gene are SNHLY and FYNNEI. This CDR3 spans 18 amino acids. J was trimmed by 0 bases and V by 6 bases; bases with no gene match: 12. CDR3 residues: CASRAGTGFGLAKNIQYF. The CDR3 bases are TGTGCCAGCAGGGCCGGGACAGGGTTTGGCCTAGCCAAAAACATTCAGTACTTC.

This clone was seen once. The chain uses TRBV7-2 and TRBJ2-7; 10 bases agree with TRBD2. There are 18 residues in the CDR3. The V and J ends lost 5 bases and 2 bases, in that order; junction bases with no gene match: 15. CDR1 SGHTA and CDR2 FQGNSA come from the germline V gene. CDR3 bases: TGTGCCAGCAGCACGCGGGGCCCTGTAGCGGGGGGCCCCTACGAGCAGTACTTC. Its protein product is CASSTRGPVAGGPYEQYF.

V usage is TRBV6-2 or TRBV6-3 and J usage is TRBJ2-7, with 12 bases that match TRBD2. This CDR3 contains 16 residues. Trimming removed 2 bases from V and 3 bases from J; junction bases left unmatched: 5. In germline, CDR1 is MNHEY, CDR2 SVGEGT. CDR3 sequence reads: CASSYPLAGGFYEQYF. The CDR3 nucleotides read TGTGCCAGCAGTTACCCACTAGCGGGGGGCTTCTACGAGCAGTACTTC.

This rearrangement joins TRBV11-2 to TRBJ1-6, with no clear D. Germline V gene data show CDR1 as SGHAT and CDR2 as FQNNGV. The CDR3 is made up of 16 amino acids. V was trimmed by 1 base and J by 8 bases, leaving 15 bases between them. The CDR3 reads CASSLGDAGRHSPLHF. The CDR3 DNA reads TGTGCCAGCAGCTTAGGTGATGCAGGTCGGCATTCACCCCTCCACTTT.

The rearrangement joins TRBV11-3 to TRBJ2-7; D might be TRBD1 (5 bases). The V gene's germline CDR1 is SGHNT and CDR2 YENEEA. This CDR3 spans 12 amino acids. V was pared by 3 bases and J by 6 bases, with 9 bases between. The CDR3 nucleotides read TGTGCCAGCAGCTTCGAAGGGGCCGAGCAGTACTTC. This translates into CASSFEGAEQYF.

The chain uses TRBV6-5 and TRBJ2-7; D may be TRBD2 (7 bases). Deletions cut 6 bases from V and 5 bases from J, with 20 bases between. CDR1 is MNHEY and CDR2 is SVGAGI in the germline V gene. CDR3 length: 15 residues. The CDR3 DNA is TGTGCCAGCAGATTAACCCGGGGGGCAAGGGACGAGCAGTACTTC. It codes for CASRLTRGARDEQYF.

The CDR3 region is CASKGGNQPQHF. The CDR3 DNA follows: TGTGCCAGCAAAGGGGGCAATCAGCCCCAGCATTTT. This rearrangement joins TRBV28 to TRBJ1-5; D might be TRBD1 (5 bases). The germline V and J ends were trimmed by 7 bases and 2 bases, with 6 bases remaining between them. Germline CDR1 MDHEN, CDR2 SYDVKM. The CDR3 has 12 amino acids.

The DNA of the CDR3 is TGTGCCAGCAGCCTACCGGACACTGAAGCTTTCTTT. Amino acids: CASSLPDTEAFF. This chain links TRBV7-6 with TRBJ1-1; no definite D call. This CDR3 has 12 amino acids. Trimming shortened V by 5 bases and J by 3 bases, and 7 bases separated the two germline ends. The germline gives CDR1 SGHVS, CDR2 FNYEAQ.

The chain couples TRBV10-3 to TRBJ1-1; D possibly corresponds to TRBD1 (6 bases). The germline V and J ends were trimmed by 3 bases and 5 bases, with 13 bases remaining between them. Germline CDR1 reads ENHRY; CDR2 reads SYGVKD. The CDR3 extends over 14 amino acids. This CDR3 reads CAISDRGASTEAFF. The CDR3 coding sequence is TGTGCCATCAGTGACCGGGGGGCCTCAACTGAAGCTTTCTTT.

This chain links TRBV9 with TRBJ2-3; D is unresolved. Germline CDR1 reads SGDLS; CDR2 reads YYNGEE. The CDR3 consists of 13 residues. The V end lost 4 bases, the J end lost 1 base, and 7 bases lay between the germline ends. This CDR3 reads CASSPRGTDTQYF. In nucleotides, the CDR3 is TGTGCCAGCAGCCCCCGGGGCACAGATACGCAGTATTTT.

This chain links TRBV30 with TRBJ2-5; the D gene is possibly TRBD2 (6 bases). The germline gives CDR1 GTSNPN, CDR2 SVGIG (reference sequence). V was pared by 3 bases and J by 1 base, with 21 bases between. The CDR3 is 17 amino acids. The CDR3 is CAWRQPALWDFQETQYF. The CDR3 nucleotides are TGTGCCTGGAGACAACCAGCCCTCTGGGACTTCCAAGAGACCCAGTACTTC.

CDR3 sequence (DNA): TGTGCCAGCAGCAAAGGGAGAGTTCCCTTATCTTATAGGGGCTACACCTTC. Residues: CASSKGRVPLSYRGYTF. The chain recombines TRBV21-1 with TRBJ1-2. TRBV21-1 is an annotated pseudogene. CDR3 length equals 17 residues.

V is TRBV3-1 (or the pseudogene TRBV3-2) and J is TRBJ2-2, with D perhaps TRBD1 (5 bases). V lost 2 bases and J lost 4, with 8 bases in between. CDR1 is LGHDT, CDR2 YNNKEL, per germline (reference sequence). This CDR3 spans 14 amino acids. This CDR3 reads CASSQQGTTGELFF. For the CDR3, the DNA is TGTGCCAGCAGCCAACAGGGTACCACCGGGGAGCTGTTTTTT.

CDR3 bases: TGTGCCAGCAGCGGGGACAGTAGCTCCTACAATGAGCAGTTCTTC. It codes for CASSGDSSSYNEQFF. The chain couples TRBV11-2 to TRBJ2-1, with TRBD1 matching 7 bases. This CDR3 is 15 amino acids long. Per germline, CDR1 SGHAT and CDR2 FQNNGV. V shed 5 bases and J 0 bases; nucleotides not matched to a gene: 4.

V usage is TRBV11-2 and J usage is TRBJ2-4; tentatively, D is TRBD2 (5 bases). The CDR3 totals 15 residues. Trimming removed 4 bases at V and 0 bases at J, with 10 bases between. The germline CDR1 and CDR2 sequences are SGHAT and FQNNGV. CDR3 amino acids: CASSSPSLAKNIQYF. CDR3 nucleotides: TGTGCCAGCAGCTCCCCTAGCTTAGCCAAAAACATTCAGTACTTC.

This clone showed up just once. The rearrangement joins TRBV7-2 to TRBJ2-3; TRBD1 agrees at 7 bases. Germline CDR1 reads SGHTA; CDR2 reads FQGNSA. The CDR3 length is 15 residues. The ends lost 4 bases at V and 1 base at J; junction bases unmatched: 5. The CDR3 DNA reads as TGTGCCAGCAGCTCCACAGGGGTAGGCACAGATACGCAGTATTTT. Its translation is CASSSTGVGTDTQYF.